This is a list of T cell receptor beta chains from one sample in a study of glioma-infiltrating T cells after dendritic cell vaccination. Clones were read by immunoSEQ multiplex PCR, and TCRdb kept only the in-frame ones, dropping some. The data contain around 100,000 clones, roughly 76% of them singletons. Source: blood, taken before dendritic cell vaccination. Receptors were obtained from a human donor with glioblastoma. Each CDR3 is given with its conserved first and last residue. The D gene is left open where the match is weak. Part of the rows lack a size; the others show once, few, many or a class for expanded clones.

J,size,V,D,DNA,CDR3
TRBJ2-5,NA,TRBV25-1,TRBD2,TGTGCCAGCAGTGATAACGGGGGGCAAGAGACCCAGTACTTC,CASSDNGGQETQYF
TRBJ2-5,NA,TRBV4-2,NA,TGTGCCAGCAGCCAAGGTGTACCGGAAGAGACCCAGTACTTC,CASSQGVPEETQYF
TRBJ1-5,NA,TRBV19,NA,TGTGCCAGTAGTATGACAGACCGATTTAGCAATCAGCCCCAGCATTTT,CASSMTDRFSNQPQHF
TRBJ1-2,NA,TRBV2,NA,TGTGCCAGCAGTGTCTTTTCCGGGGGGGGCCACTATGGCTACACCTTC,CASSVFSGGGHYGYTF
TRBJ2-7,NA,TRBV7-8,NA,TGTGCCAGCAGCTCGACAGGATACAACGAGCAGTACTTC,CASSSTGYNEQYF
TRBJ1-1,NA,TRBV4-2,NA,TGTGCCAGCAGCCAAGAGAACAGGCCTGAAGCTTTCTTT,CASSQENRPEAFF
TRBJ2-5,NA,TRBV6-5,NA,TGTGCCAGCAGTTACTCGGGAGGGGGGGGTATAGAGACCCAGTACTTC,CASSYSGGGGIETQYF
TRBJ2-3,NA,TRBV11-3,NA,TGTGCCAGCAGCCTCGGGTCTAGCTTCAGCCGGGACACAGATACGCAGTATTTT,CASSLGSSFSRDTDTQYF
TRBJ2-7,NA,TRBV2,TRBD2,TGTGCCAGCAGTTCCCGAACTAGCGGGGGGGACGACGAGCAGTACTTC,CASSSRTSGGDDEQYF
TRBJ2-1,NA,TRBV5-1,TRBD2,TGCGCCAGCAGCCATAGGAGCGGGGTCTACAATGAGCAGTTCTTC,CASSHRSGVYNEQFF
TRBJ1-1,NA,TRBV5-1,TRBD1,TGCGCCAGCAGTGACCCTACAGGGGGCGCGGAGAACACTGAAGCTTTCTTT,CASSDPTGGAENTEAFF
TRBJ2-7,NA,TRBV6-6,TRBD1,TGTGCCAGCACCTGGGGACAGGGCGACTACGAGCAGTACTTC,CASTWGQGDYEQYF
TRBJ2-1,NA,TRBV5-1,TRBD2,TGCGCCAGCAGCTTGACGGGGGGGTCCTACAATGAGCAGTTCTTC,CASSLTGGSYNEQFF
TRBJ2-2,NA,TRBV19,NA,TGTGCCAGTAGTATAATTCAGGGAGGCGACACCGGGGAGCTGTTTTTT,CASSIIQGGDTGELFF
TRBJ1-1,few,TRBV9,NA,TGTGCCAGCAGCGACGAGGTGGCGGGCCCTCCACTCTACACTGAAGCTTTCTTT,CASSDEVAGPPLYTEAFF
TRBJ2-6,NA,TRBV10-1,NA,TGCGCCAGCAGTGAGGGCACCTCTGGGGCCAACGTCCTGACTTTC,CASSEGTSGANVLTF
TRBJ2-3,NA,TRBV10-1,NA,TGCGCCAGCAGTGACACAGAAGATACGCAGTATTTT,CASSDTEDTQYF
TRBJ2-7,NA,TRBV7-9,NA,TGTGCCAGCAGCTTAGGGCAGAACTCCTACGAGCAGTACTTC,CASSLGQNSYEQYF
TRBJ2-7,NA,TRBV7-9,TRBD2,TGTGCCAGCAGCTCCCACCTAGCGGGGACTAGCTCCTACGAGCAGTACTTC,CASSSHLAGTSSYEQYF
TRBJ2-1,few,TRBV7-3,TRBD2,TGTGCCAGCAGCAAGGGACTAGCGGGTGAATACAATGAGCAGTTCTTC,CASSKGLAGEYNEQFF
TRBJ1-3,NA,TRBV7-3,NA,TGTGCCAGCAGCCCCGGTAGCTCTGGAAACACCATATATTTT,CASSPGSSGNTIYF
TRBJ2-7,NA,TRBV6-5,TRBD1,TGTGCCAGCGGACAGGCGCCCTCCTACGAGCAGTACTTC,CASGQAPSYEQYF
TRBJ2-7,once,TRBV29-1,NA,TGCAGCGGTGCGGTGGACTACGAGCAGTACTTC,CSGAVDYEQYF
TRBJ2-7,once,TRBV6-6,NA,TGTGCCAGCAGTTACGACGGACAGAGCTACGAGCAGTACTTC,CASSYDGQSYEQYF
TRBJ2-5,NA,TRBV5-1,NA,TGCGCCAGCAGCTTGTTGCAGGATGGGACCCAGTACTTC,CASSLLQDGTQYF
TRBJ1-1,NA,TRBV6-5,TRBD1,TGTGCCAGCAGGCCACAGGGGGCTGGCACTGAAGCTTTCTTT,CASRPQGAGTEAFF
TRBJ1-1,NA,TRBV25-1,TRBD1,TGTGCCAGCAGTGAATCCGAGGGGGCGGAAGCTTTCTTT,CASSESEGAEAFF
TRBJ2-7,NA,TRBV11-2,NA,TGTGCCAGCAGCTCACCGAGGGCCCTCTACGAGCAGTACTTC,CASSSPRALYEQYF
TRBJ1-3,NA,TRBV12-5,NA,TGTGCTAGTGGCCCCCAGGGATCTGGAAACACCATATATTTT,CASGPQGSGNTIYF
TRBJ2-1,NA,TRBV4-2,NA,TGTGCCAGCAGCCAGGAAACCAGGGGTGTCTACAATGAGCAGTTCTTC,CASSQETRGVYNEQFF
TRBJ2-3,NA,TRBV6-4,TRBD2,TGTGCCAGCAGTGACTCGGTTAGCGGGGGGGCAGATACGCAGTATTTT,CASSDSVSGGADTQYF
TRBJ2-5,NA,TRBV6-5,TRBD2,TGTGCCAGCAGTTACTCGACTAGCGGGGAGACCCAGTACTTC,CASSYSTSGETQYF
TRBJ2-5,once,TRBV5-1,TRBD2,TGCGCCAGCACTGGACTAGCGGGGGGAGAAGAGACCCAGTACTTC,CASTGLAGGEETQYF
TRBJ1-4,NA,TRBV5-1,NA,TGCGCCAGCAGCTTGGAGCAGGCAACTAATGAAAAACTGTTTTTT,CASSLEQATNEKLFF
TRBJ2-1,NA,TRBV13,TRBD2,TGTGCCAGCAGCTTAAACCTAGCGGGGGCTTACAATGAGCAGTTCTTC,CASSLNLAGAYNEQFF
TRBJ2-1,NA,TRBV15,TRBD2,TGTGCCACCAGCAACGGCGGGGGAGCATACAATGAGCAGTTCTTC,CATSNGGGAYNEQFF
TRBJ1-5,few,TRBV10-3,TRBD1,TGTGCCATCAGGGCAGGGGGAAATCAGCCCCAGCATTTT,CAIRAGGNQPQHF
TRBJ1-5,NA,TRBV6-5,TRBD1,TGTGCCAGCAGACCAGGACAGGGGTACCAGCCCCAGCATTTT,CASRPGQGYQPQHF
TRBJ2-7,once,TRBV7-2,TRBD2,TGTGCCAGCAGCTTGGGGGGGGTCTCCTACGAGCAGTACTTC,CASSLGGVSYEQYF
TRBJ2-5,NA,TRBV5-4,TRBD2,TGTGCCAGCAGCTTGGGAGTAGCGGGGAGGGAGACCCAGTACTTC,CASSLGVAGRETQYF
TRBJ2-7,NA,TRBV27,NA,TGTGCCAGCAGCGACTCGTTCACCGGATACTACGAGCAGTACTTC,CASSDSFTGYYEQYF
TRBJ2-1,NA,TRBV4-2,NA,TGTGCCAGCAGCCAAGATCGGGGTAACAATGAGCAGTTCTTC,CASSQDRGNNEQFF
TRBJ1-1,NA,TRBV2,TRBD1,TGTGCCAGCGGAAACAGGGGGGGGACTGAAGCTTTCTTT,CASGNRGGTEAFF
TRBJ2-7,NA,TRBV21-1,NA,TGTGCCAGCAGCAAAAGTGAGGGGGCCGAAGACGAGCAGTACTTC,CASSKSEGAEDEQYF
TRBJ1-2,NA,TRBV19,NA,TGTGCCAGTAGCAATTACAGGGCGGAGGGCTACACCTTC,CASSNYRAEGYTF
TRBJ1-2,NA,TRBV19,TRBD1,TGTGCCAGTAGTACCGAACCGACAGGGGGCAGTGGCTACACCTTC,CASSTEPTGGSGYTF
TRBJ2-7,NA,TRBV11-2,NA,TGTGCCAGCAGCTTAGGGGGGCGAGGCTACGAGCAGTACTTC,CASSLGGRGYEQYF
TRBJ1-4,NA,TRBV27,TRBD1,TGTGCCAGCAGTCCAGACGACAGGGGGCAGGCTAATGAAAAACTGTTTTTT,CASSPDDRGQANEKLFF
TRBJ2-1,NA,TRBV5-1,TRBD1,TGCGCCAGCAGCACGGGACAGGGGACTGAGCAGTTCTTC,CASSTGQGTEQFF
TRBJ2-5,NA,TRBV7-7,NA,TGTGCTAGCAGCTTCAGGGGTGAGGAGACCCAGTACTTC,CASSFRGEETQYF
TRBJ1-6,NA,TRBV4-3,TRBD1,TGCGCCAGCAGCCATGGACAGGGGGCTGGTAATTCACCCCTCCACTTT,CASSHGQGAGNSPLHF
TRBJ1-2,NA,TRBV5-1,TRBD1,TGCGCCAGCAGCTCCGGGACAGCTTCTAACTATGGCTACACCTTC,CASSSGTASNYGYTF
TRBJ1-5,NA,TRBV5-4,NA,TGTGCCAGCAGCCAAAACAGGGCGGGCAGCAATCAGCCCCAGCATTTT,CASSQNRAGSNQPQHF
TRBJ2-3,NA,TRBV7-3,TRBD2,TGTGCCAGCGGTAGCGGGGGAACAGATACGCAGTATTTT,CASGSGGTDTQYF
TRBJ2-2,few,TRBV5-4,NA,TGTGCCAGCAGCCCTGCCGGCGGGACCACGAACACCGGGGAGCTGTTTTTT,CASSPAGGTTNTGELFF
TRBJ2-2,NA,TRBV18,NA,TGTGCCAGCTCATCCACGGGGGACTTCACCGGGGAGCTGTTTTTT,CASSSTGDFTGELFF
TRBJ2-1,NA,TRBV12-2,NA,TGTGCAAGTCGCTTCTCTGAGGGGCCGGGACTTGCAAACAATGAGCAGTTCTTC,CASRFSEGPGLANNEQFF
TRBJ2-3,NA,TRBV7-9,TRBD1,TGTGCCAGCAGCTTAGGAGGGACAGGGACAGATACGCAGTATTTT,CASSLGGTGTDTQYF
TRBJ1-2,NA,TRBV25-1,NA,TGTGCCAGCAGTGAAGGCCCAGGGGCCCGAGGCTACACCTTC,CASSEGPGARGYTF